This TCR beta chain comes out of a study of blood T cell repertoires in COVID-19. About the study: Acute-phase and convalescent COVID-19 samples originated in the United States, Italy and Spain.

Per the original data handling: How many nucleated cells were present was estimated from reference gene primer amplification. This table comes from immunoSEQ multiplex PCR, and its TCRdb copy is limited to in-frame clones, with some not included. The V and J calls and the clone size are those of that table, but D and trimming were determined from the DNA. The sample holds about 87,000 clones; roughly 80% are singletons and the top ten take about 4.2%. Sequenced sample: peripheral blood. The origin of this receptor is a woman in her forties or fifties with acute or convalescent COVID-19.

For the CDR3, the DNA is TGTGCCACCAGCAGAGATAGTGGATTAACGGGGGTTATCACTGAAGCTTTCTTT. It encodes CATSRDSGLTGVITEAFF. This rearrangement joins TRBV15 to TRBJ1-1, with D maybe TRBD1 (5 bases). The CDR3 runs to 18 residues. Trimming took off 0 bases at V and 4 bases at J, with 21 bases between the two ends. Germline V gene data show CDR1 as LNHNV and CDR2 as YYDKDF (reference sequence).